The sequence of this TCR beta chain was determined in a study of cytomegalovirus exposure and HLA in healthy donors. This CDR3 spans 16 amino acids. V was trimmed by 0 bases and J by 0 bases, leaving 10 bases between them. Germline V lookup: CDR1 SGDLS, CDR2 YYNGEE. Vbeta (60) and Jbeta (13) primers were used in the PCR. Using immunoSEQ multiplex PCR, the repertoire was profiled, and TCRdb retains in-frame clones only, with some absent. Of 150,000 to 200,000 clones in the sample, 80% were seen once. General study results and limits: The investigators catalogued 150 or so TCR beta chains as cytomegalovirus-associated. HLA-A and HLA-B allele assignments for most subjects were reportedly predicted accurately using TCR beta sequences. Three CMV-associated chains were confirmed in vitro to be specific for CMV antigens.

With respect to this clone: Its specificity is not known.

Sample: PBMCs. This clonotype was obtained from a man aged 25-40 years in good health and CMV-seropositive. The V call is TRBV9, the J call TRBJ2-1; a weak D match, TRBD2 (5 bases). The CDR3 protein is CASSVVTGSSYNEQFF. The CDR3 coding sequence is TGTGCCAGCAGCGTAGTAACGGGGAGCTCCTACAATGAGCAGTTCTTC. The complete variable domain, with remaining parts taken from reference TRBV9 and TRBJ2-1, reads DSGVTQTPKHLITATGQRVTLRCSPRSGDLSVYWYQQSLDQGLQFLIQYYNGEERAKGNILERFSAQQFPDLHSELNLSSLELGDSALYFCASSVVTGSSYNEQFFGPGTRLTVL.